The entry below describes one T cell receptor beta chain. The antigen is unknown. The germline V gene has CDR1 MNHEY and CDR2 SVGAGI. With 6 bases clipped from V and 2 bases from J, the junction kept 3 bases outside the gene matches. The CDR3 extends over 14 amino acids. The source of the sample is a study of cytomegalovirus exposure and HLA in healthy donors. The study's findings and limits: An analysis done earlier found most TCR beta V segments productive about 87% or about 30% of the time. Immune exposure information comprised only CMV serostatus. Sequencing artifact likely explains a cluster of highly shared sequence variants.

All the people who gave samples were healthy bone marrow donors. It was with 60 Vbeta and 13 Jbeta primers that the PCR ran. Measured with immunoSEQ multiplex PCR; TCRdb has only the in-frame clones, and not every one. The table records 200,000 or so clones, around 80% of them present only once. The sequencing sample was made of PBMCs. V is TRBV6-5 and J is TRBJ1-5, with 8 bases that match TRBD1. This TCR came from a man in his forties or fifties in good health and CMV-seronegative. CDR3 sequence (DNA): TGTGCCAGCAGCCAGGGGGCCCGCAATCAGCCCCAGCATTTT. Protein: CASSQGARNQPQHF.